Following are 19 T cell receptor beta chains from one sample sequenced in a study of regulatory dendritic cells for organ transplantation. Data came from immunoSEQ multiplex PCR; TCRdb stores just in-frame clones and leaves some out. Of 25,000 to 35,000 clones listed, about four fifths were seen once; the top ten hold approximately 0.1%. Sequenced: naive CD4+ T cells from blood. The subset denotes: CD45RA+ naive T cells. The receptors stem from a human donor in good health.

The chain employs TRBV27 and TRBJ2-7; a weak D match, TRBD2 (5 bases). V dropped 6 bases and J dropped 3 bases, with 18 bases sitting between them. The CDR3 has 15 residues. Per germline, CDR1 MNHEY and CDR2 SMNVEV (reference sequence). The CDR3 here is CASRRTADPSYEQYF. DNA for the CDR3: TGTGCCAGCAGGCGGACTGCTGATCCGAGCTACGAGCAGTACTTC.

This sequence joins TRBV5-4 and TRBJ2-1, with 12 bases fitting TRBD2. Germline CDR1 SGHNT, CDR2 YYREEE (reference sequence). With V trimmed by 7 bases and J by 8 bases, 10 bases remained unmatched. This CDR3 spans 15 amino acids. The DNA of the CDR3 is TGTGCCAGCTCCTGGGGGCTAGCGGGGGGGCATGAGCAGTTCTTC. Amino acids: CASSWGLAGGHEQFF.

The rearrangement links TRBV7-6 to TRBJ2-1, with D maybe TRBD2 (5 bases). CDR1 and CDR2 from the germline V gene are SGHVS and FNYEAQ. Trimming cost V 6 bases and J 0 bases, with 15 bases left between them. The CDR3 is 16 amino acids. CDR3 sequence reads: CASSGLALSSYNEQFF. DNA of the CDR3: TGTGCCAGCAGTGGACTGGCCCTTAGCTCCTACAATGAGCAGTTCTTC.

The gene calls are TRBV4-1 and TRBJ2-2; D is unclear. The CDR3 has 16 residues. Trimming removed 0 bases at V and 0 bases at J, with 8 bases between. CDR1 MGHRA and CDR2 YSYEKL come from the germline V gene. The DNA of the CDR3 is TGCGCCAGCAGCCAAGAGACGGGTTCGAACACCGGGGAGCTGTTTTTT. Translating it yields CASSQETGSNTGELFF.

CDR3 in amino acids: CASSVALPNMNTEAFF. The DNA for the CDR3 is TGTGCCAGCAGCGTAGCCCTGCCAAACATGAACACTGAAGCTTTCTTT. The chain carries TRBV9 and TRBJ1-1; D gene uncertain. Trimming took off 0 bases at V and 0 bases at J, with 12 bases between the two ends. CDR3 length: 16 residues. Germline V gene lookup returns CDR1 SGDLS and CDR2 YYNGEE.

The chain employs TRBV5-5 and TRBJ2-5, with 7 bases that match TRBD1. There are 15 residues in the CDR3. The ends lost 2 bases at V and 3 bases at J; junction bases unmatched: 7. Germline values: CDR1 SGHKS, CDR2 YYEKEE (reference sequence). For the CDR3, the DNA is TGTGCCAGCAGCTTCCATGACAGGGTTGAAGAGACCCAGTACTTC. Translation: CASSFHDRVEETQYF.

The CDR3 loop reads CASRGTGDSYNEQFF. The CDR3 nucleotides are TGTGCCAGCAGGGGCACAGGGGATTCCTACAATGAGCAGTTCTTC. This chain links TRBV5-5 with TRBJ2-1, with 7 bases lining up with TRBD1. Unmatched junction bases numbered 6, after V lost 5 bases and J lost 1 base. The CDR3 spans 15 residues. The germline V gene has CDR1 SGHKS and CDR2 YYEKEE (reference sequence).

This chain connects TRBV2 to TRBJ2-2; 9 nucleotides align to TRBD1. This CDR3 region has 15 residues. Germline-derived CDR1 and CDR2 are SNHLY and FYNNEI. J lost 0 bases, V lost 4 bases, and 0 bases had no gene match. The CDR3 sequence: CASSGQGANTGELFF. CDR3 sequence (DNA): TGTGCCAGCAGTGGACAGGGGGCGAACACCGGGGAGCTGTTTTTT.

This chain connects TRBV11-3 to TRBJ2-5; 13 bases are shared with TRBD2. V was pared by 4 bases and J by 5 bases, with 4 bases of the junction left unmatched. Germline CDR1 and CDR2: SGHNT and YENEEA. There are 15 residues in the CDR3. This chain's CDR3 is CASSSGLAGVETQYF. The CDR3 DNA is TGTGCCAGCAGCTCCGGACTAGCGGGGGTCGAGACCCAGTACTTC.

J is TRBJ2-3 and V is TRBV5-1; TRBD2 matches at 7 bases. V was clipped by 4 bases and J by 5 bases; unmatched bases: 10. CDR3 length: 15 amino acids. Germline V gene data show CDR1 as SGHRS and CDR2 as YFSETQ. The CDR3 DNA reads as TGCGCCAGCAGCCCTCAGGGCGGGGAGGGAGATACGCAGTATTTT. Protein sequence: CASSPQGGEGDTQYF. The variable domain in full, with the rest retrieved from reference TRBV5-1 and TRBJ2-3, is KAGVTQTPRYLIKTRGQQVTLSCSPISGHRSVSWYQQTPGQGLQFLFEYFSETQRNKGNFPGRFSGRQFSNSRSEMNVSTLELGDSALYLCASSPQGGEGDTQYFGPGTRLTVL.

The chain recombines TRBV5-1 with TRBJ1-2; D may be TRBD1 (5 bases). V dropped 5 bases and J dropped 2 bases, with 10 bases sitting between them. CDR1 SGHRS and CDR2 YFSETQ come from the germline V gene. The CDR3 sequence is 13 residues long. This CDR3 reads CASRDMLNYGYTF. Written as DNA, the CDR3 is TGCGCCAGCAGGGACATGCTCAACTATGGCTACACCTTC. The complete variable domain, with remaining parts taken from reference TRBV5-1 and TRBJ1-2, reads KAGVTQTPRYLIKTRGQQVTLSCSPISGHRSVSWYQQTPGQGLQFLFEYFSETQRNKGNFPGRFSGRQFSNSRSEMNVSTLELGDSALYLCASRDMLNYGYTFGSGTRLTVV.

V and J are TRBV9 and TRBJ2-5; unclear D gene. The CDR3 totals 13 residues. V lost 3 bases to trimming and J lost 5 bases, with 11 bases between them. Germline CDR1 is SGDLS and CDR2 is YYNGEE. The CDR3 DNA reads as TGTGCCAGCAGCGCCCCGGGTGGGGAGACCCAGTACTTC. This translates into CASSAPGGETQYF.

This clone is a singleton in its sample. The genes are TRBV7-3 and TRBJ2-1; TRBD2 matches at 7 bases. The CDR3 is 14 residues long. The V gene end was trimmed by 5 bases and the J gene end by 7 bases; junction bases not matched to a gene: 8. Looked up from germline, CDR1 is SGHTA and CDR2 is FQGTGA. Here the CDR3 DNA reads TGTGCCAGCAGCCCGGGAGGCGCATGGAATGAGCAGTTCTTC. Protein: CASSPGGAWNEQFF.

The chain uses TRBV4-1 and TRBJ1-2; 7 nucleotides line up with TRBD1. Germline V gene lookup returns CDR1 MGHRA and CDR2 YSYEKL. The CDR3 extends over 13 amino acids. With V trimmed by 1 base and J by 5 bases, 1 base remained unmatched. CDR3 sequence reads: CASSQGQGYGYTF. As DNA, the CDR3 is TGCGCCAGCAGCCAAGGACAGGGTTATGGCTACACCTTC.

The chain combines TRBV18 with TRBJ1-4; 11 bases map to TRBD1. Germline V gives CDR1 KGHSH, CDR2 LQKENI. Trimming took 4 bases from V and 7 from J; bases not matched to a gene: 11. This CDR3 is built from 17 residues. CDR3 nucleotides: TGTGCCAGCTCACTTGGGGACAGGGGGTTTTTCGGTGAAAAACTGTTTTTT. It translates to CASSLGDRGFFGEKLFF.

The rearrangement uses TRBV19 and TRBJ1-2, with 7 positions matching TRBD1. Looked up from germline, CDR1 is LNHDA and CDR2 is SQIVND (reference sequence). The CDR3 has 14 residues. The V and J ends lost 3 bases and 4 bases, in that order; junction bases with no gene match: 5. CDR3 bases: TGTGCCAGTAGTATGACAGGGAATGCCTATGGCTACACCTTC. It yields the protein CASSMTGNAYGYTF.

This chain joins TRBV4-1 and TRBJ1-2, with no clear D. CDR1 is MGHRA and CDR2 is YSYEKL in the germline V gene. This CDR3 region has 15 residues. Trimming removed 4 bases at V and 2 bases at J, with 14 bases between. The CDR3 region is CASSRSFAANYGYTF. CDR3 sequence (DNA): TGCGCCAGCAGCCGCAGCTTCGCGGCAAACTATGGCTACACCTTC.

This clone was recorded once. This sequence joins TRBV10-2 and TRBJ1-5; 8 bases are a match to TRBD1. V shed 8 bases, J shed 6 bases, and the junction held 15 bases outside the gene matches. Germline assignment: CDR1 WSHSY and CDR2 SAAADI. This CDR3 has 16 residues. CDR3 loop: CASSYTGQGGSQPQHF. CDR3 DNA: TGCGCCAGCTCCTACACAGGACAGGGCGGGAGTCAGCCCCAGCATTTT.

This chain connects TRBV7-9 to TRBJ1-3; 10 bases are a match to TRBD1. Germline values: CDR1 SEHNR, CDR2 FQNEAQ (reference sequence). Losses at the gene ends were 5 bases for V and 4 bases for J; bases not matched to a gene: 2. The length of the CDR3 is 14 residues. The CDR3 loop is CASSLGQGGNTIYF. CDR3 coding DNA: TGTGCCAGCAGCCTGGGACAGGGGGGAAACACCATATATTTT.